The 11 T cell receptor beta chains below come from one sample, sequenced in a study of metastatic and nonmetastatic thyroid tumors. With MiXCR, TCRdb reprocessed the PCR reads. The sample has roughly 13,000 clones, roughly 29% seen once. Patients had received no treatment of any kind before thyroid surgery. Sequenced material: tumor tissue. These receptor sequences come from a female donor with papillary thyroid cancer or a benign thyroid nodule (not recorded which). Some clones in this sample may be carry-over from other donors' samples.

This clone was picked up many times. A much larger clonotype is one base distant, so this may be a read error. This chain links TRBV5-1 with TRBJ2-3, with D perhaps being TRBD1 or TRBD2 (5 bases each). Trimming pared 4 bases from V and 2 bases from J, leaving 11 bases between. The length of the CDR3 is 14 residues. The germline CDR1 and CDR2 sequences are SGHRS and YFSETQ. In nucleotides, the CDR3 is TGCGCCAGCAGCCCCGGGGCCGTCACAGATACGCAGTATTTT. Translating gives CASSPGAVTDTQYF.

This clone was detected only once. V is TRBV11-2 and J is TRBJ1-2; tentative D call: TRBD1 (5 bases). The CDR3 runs to 13 residues. Trimming took 0 bases from V and 3 from J, leaving 5 bases between them. Germline CDR1 is SGHAT and CDR2 is FQNNGV. For the CDR3, the DNA is TGTGCCAGCAGCTTAGACAGGGACTATGGCTACACCTTC. It translates to CASSLDRDYGYTF.

The sample holds many counts of this clone. The germline gene is not matched at one end of the junction; a read error may be the cause. V usage is TRBV9 and J usage is TRBJ1-6, with D tentatively TRBD1 (6 bases). This CDR3 has 14 residues. Per germline, CDR1 SGDLS and CDR2 YYNGEE. CDR3 residues: CAGSAGERSSPLHF. The CDR3 DNA reads TGTGCCGGCAGCGCAGGGGAGAGAAGTTCACCCCTCCACTTT.

This clone is medium-sized (0.01 to 0.1%) in the sample. The genes are TRBV6-2 or TRBV6-3 and TRBJ2-7; tentative D call: TRBD1 (6 bases). Trimming left V 4 bases short and J 0 bases short, with 13 bases between. Per germline, CDR1 MNHEY and CDR2 SVGEGT. CDR3 length: 15 amino acids. CDR3 sequence (DNA): TGTGCCAGCAGTTCCCCGGGACAATCCTCCTACGAGCAGTACTTC. Protein: CASSSPGQSSYEQYF.

This clone is medium-sized. This chain uses TRBV7-2 with TRBJ2-5, with 8 bases that match TRBD2. The trim removed 0 bases at V and 0 bases at J, leaving 0 bases unmatched. CDR1 and CDR2 (germline): SGHTA, FQGNSA. The CDR3 is made up of 15 amino acids. CDR3 amino acids: CASSLASGNQETQYF. The CDR3 DNA reads TGTGCCAGCAGCTTAGCTAGCGGGAACCAAGAGACCCAGTACTTC.

By share, this clone ranks as medium-sized (0.01 to 0.1%). The chain is built from TRBV5-1 and TRBJ2-7; 12 nucleotides line up with TRBD2. CDR3 length equals 14 residues. Germline V gene data show CDR1 as SGHRS and CDR2 as YFSETQ. V dropped 9 bases and J dropped 6; count of bases not matched to a gene: 10. Here the CDR3 DNA reads TGCGCCACAAGGACGACTAGCGGGAGTATCGAGCAGTACTTC. Translated: CATRTTSGSIEQYF.

This clone was recorded a few times. CDR3 in DNA: TGTGCCAGCAGTACTAACTACGAGCAGTACTTC. It specifies CASSTNYEQYF. V gene TRBV25-1 combines with J gene TRBJ2-7; D gene uncertain. The CDR3 consists of 11 residues. The germline V and J ends were trimmed by 5 bases and 3 bases, with 5 bases remaining between them. CDR1 MGHDK and CDR2 SYGVNS come from the germline V gene.

The chain has TRBV7-8 and TRBJ1-1, with D unresolved. CDR1 and CDR2 (germline): SGHVS, FQNEAQ. The CDR3 has 13 residues. V was cut by 5 bases and J by 0 bases, with 7 bases left in between. The CDR3 nucleotides are TGTGCCAGCAGCGTAGGGATGAACACTGAAGCTTTCTTT. Protein product: CASSVGMNTEAFF.

A few counts support this clone. The chain has TRBV12-3 or TRBV12-4 and TRBJ2-5, with 8 bases fitting TRBD2. Germline trimming cut 4 bases from V and 2 bases from J; bases unmatched to any gene: 15. CDR3 length: 18 residues. CDR3 region: CASSYLPDERGTQETQYF. For the CDR3, the DNA is TGTGCCAGCAGTTATTTACCCGATGAGCGGGGGACACAAGAGACCCAGTACTTC.

The chain combines TRBV6-1 with TRBJ1-1; D remains ambiguous. The CDR3 has 14 residues. Germline V CDR1 and CDR2: MNHNS, SASEGT. The V end was cut by 6 bases, the J end by 5 bases, with 16 bases between. The CDR3 bases are TGTGCCAGCAGCCTCCGACCGGCCGGGACTGAAGCTTTCTTT. Its protein is CASSLRPAGTEAFF.

This clone is deemed medium-sized. The chain joins TRBV6-1 to TRBJ1-2, with 10 bases fitting TRBD1. The CDR3 covers 16 residues. J lost 0 bases, V lost 5 bases, and 6 bases had no gene match. Germline V gene sequence: CDR1 MNHNS, CDR2 SASEGT. CDR3 sequence (DNA): TGTGCCAGCAGTTGGGACAGGGGCTTGACTAACTATGGCTACACCTTC. This gives the protein CASSWDRGLTNYGYTF.